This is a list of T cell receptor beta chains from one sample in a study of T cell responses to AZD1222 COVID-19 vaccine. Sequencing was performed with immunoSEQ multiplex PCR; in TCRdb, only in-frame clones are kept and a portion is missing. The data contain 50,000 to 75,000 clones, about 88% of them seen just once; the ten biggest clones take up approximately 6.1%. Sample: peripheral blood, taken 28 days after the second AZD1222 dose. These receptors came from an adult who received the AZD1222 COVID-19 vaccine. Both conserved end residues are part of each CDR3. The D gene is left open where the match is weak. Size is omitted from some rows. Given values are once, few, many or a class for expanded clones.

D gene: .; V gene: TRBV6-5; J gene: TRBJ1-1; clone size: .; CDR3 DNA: TGTGCCAGCAGTTACGAGAGAGACGGAGGTGAAGCTTTCTTT; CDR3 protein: CASSYERDGGEAFF
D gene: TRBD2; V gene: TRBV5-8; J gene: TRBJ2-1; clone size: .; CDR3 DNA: TGTGCCAGCAGCTTGATCAGGACTAGCGGAGGGAGGGATGAGCAGTTCTTC; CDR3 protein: CASSLIRTSGGRDEQFF
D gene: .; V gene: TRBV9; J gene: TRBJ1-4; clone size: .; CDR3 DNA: TGTGCCAGCAGCTCGAGAGGAGGGTACGATAATGAAAAACTGTTTTTT; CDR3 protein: CASSSRGGYDNEKLFF
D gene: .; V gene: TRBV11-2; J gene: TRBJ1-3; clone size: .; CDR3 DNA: TGTGCCAGCAGCTCGTACGGTGGGGGCAGGGCTGGAAACACCATATATTTT; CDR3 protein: CASSSYGGGRAGNTIYF
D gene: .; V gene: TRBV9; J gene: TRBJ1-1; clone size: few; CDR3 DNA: TGTGCCAGCAGCGTCTCTGCTGGCACTGAAGCTTTCTTT; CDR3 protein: CASSVSAGTEAFF
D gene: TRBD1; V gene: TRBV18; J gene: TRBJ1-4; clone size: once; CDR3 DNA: TGTGCCAGCTCACCACGGAAACAGGGGCCAACTAATGAAAAACTGTTTTTT; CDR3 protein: CASSPRKQGPTNEKLFF
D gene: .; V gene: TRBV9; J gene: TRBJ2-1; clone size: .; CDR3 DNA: TGTGCCAGCAGCGTTGGTACTTTGGTCAATGAGCAGTTCTTC; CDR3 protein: CASSVGTLVNEQFF
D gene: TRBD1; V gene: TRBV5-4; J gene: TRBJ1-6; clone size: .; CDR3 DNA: TGTGCCAGCAGCCAGGGGACAGGGTTGTCGGATTCACCCCTCCACTTT; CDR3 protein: CASSQGTGLSDSPLHF
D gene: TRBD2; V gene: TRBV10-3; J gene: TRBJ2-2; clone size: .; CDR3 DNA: TGTGCCATCAGTGAGTCCAGCGGGAGGTGGGTCGGGGAGCTGTTTTTT; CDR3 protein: CAISESSGRWVGELFF
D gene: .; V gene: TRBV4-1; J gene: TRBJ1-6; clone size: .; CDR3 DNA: TGCGCCAGCAGCCAAGACCTCCTGAGCTCCTATAATTCACCCCTCCACTTT; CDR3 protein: CASSQDLLSSYNSPLHF
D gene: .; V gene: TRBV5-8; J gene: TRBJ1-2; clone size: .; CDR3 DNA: TGTGCCAGCAGCTACACTCAGAACTATGGCTACACCTTC; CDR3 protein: CASSYTQNYGYTF
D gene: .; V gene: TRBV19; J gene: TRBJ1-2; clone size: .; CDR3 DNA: TGTGCCAGTAGTAACCAGGGGCAGAATAACTATGGCTACACCTTC; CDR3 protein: CASSNQGQNNYGYTF
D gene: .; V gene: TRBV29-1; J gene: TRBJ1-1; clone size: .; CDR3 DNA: TGCAGCGTTGTCCTTATGAGCACTGAAGCTTTCTTT; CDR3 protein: CSVVLMSTEAFF
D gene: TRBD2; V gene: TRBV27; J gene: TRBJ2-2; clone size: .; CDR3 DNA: TGTGCCAGCAGGCCTGGGACTAGCGGGGGGGCCCGGGAGCTGTTTTTT; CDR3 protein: CASRPGTSGGARELFF
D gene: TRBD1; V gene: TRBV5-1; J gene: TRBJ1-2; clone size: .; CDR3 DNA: TGCGCCAGCGCTGTTGACCGGGACAGGCACATAGGTACCTTC; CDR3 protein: CASAVDRDRHIGTF
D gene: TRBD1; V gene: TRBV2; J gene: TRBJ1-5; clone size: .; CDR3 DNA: TGTGCCAGCAGCGCGGACAGGGGCTGGGATCAGCCCCAGCATTTT; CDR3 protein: CASSADRGWDQPQHF
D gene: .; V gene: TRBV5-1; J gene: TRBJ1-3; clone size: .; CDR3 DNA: TGCGCCAGCAGCTTGGACGTTGACCGAAACACCATATATTTT; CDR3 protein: CASSLDVDRNTIYF
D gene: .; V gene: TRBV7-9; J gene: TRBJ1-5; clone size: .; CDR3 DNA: TGTGCCAGCAGCTCCGGGGATCAGCCCCAGCATTTT; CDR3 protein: CASSSGDQPQHF
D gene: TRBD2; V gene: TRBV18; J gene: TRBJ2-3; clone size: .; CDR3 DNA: TGTGCCAGCCGACTAGCGGCGCTGAGCACAGATACGCAGTATTTT; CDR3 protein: CASRLAALSTDTQYF
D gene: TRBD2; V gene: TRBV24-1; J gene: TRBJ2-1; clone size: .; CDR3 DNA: TGTGCCACCAGTGATGTTGGGCTAGCGGGGGACAATGAGCAGTTCTTC; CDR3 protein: CATSDVGLAGDNEQFF
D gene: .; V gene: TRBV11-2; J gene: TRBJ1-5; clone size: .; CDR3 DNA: TGTGCCAGCAGCTTACGGGGCCTAGACAATCAGCCCCAGCATTTT; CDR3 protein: CASSLRGLDNQPQHF
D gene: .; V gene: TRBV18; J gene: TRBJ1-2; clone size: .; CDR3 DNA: TGTGCCAGCTCACCAGCAGGGGACTATGGCTACACCTTC; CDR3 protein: CASSPAGDYGYTF
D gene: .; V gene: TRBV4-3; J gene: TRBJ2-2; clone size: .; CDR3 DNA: TGCGCCAGCAGCCAAGACATCGGGAGTACCGGGGAGCTGTTTTTT; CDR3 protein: CASSQDIGSTGELFF
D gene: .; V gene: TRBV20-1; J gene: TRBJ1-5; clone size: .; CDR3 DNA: TGCAGTGCTAGTCAAGGTTATCAGCCCCAGCATTTT; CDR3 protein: CSASQGYQPQHF
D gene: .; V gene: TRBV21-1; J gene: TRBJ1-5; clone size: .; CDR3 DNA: TGTGCCAGCAGCTCGGACGGTAGCAATCAGCCCCAGCATTTT; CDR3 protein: CASSSDGSNQPQHF
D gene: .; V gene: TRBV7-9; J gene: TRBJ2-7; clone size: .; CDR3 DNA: TGTGCCAGCAGCCCCGGCTTAAGGCCTCGACTTTACGAGCAGTACTTC; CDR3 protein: CASSPGLRPRLYEQYF
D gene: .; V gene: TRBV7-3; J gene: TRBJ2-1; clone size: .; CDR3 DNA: TGTGCCAGCAGCTTAACGGGAGGTTATGTAGGGGACAATAACAATGAGCAGTTCTTC; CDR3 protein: CASSLTGGYVGDNNNEQFF
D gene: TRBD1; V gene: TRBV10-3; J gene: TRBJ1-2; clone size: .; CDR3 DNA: TGTGCCATCAGCAAGACCGGGACAGAGAACTATGGCTACACCTTC; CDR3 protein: CAISKTGTENYGYTF
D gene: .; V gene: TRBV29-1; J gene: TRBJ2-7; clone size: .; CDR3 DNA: TGCAGCGTTTCAGGGACCAAGGGCGGGCAGTACTTC; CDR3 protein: CSVSGTKGGQYF
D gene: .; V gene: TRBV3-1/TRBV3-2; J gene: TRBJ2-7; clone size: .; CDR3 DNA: TGTGCCAGCAGCCAAGCCCTTAACGAGCAGTACTTC; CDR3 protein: CASSQALNEQYF
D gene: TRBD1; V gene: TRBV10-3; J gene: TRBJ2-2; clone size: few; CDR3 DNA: TGTGCCATCAGCGACCGGGACAGATACACCGGGGAGCTGTTTTTT; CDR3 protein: CAISDRDRYTGELFF
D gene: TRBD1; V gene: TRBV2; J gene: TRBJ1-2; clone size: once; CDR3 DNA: TGTGCCAGCAGACGCGACAGGGGCTCGTTGGATGGCTACACCTTC; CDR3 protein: CASRRDRGSLDGYTF
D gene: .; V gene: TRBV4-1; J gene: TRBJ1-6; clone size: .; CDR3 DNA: TGCGCCAGCAGCCAAGATCTAGACACAGTATCTTCCTATAATTCACCCCTCCACTTT; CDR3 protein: CASSQDLDTVSSYNSPLHF
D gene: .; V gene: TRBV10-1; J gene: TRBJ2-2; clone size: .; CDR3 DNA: TGCGCCAGCAGGGACGGCACCGGGGAGCTGTTTTTT; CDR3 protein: CASRDGTGELFF
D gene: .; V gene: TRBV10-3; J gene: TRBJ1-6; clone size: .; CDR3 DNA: TGTGCCATCAGTGAGTCTTGGGCTTCACCCCTCCACTTT; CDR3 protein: CAISESWASPLHF
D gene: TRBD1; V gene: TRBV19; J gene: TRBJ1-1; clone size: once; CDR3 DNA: TGTGCCACCACGGACAGGGGGCCACGTCGATTGACGAACACTGAAGCTTTCTTT; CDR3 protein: CATTDRGPRRLTNTEAFF
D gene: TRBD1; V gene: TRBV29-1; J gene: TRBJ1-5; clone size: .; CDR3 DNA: TGCAGCGTTAGTAGTAGGGGACAGGGGGCCCCCCAGCATTTT; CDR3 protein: CSVSSRGQGAPQHF
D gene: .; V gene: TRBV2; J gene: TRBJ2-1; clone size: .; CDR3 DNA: TGTGCCAGCAGTGAAGCGTGGGGACCATACAATGAGCAGTTCTTC; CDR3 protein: CASSEAWGPYNEQFF
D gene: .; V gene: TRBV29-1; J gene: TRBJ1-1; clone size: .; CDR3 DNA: TGCAGCGTACAGGGTTCAGGCACTGAAGCTTTCTTT; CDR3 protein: CSVQGSGTEAFF
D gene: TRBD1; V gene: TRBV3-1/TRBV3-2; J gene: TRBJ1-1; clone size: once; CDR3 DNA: TGTGCCAGCAGCCAGAGGGACAGGGCGAACACTGAAGCTTTCTTT; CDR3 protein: CASSQRDRANTEAFF
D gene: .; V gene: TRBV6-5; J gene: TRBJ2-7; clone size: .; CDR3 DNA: TGTGCCAGCGGCACGTCGGACAAAGGCTGGCAGTACTTC; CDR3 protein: CASGTSDKGWQYF
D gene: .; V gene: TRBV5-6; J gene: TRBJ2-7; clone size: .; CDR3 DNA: TGTGCCAGCAGCCTCATCAGAGCGAAATCCTCCTACGAGCAGTACTTC; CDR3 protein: CASSLIRAKSSYEQYF
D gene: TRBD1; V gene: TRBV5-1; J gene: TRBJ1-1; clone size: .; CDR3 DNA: TGCGCCAGCAGCTTACGGACAGGGGGCGGTCTCAACACTGAAGCTTTCTTT; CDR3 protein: CASSLRTGGGLNTEAFF
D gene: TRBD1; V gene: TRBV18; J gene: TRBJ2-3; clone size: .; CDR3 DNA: TGTGCCAGCTCACGCCAGGGACAGGGAAACGCAGATACGCAGTATTTT; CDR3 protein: CASSRQGQGNADTQYF
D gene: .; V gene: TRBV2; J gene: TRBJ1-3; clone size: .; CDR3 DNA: TGTGCCAGCAGTCCTAGAGCCGTTTGGGGCGGAAACACCATATATTTT; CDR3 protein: CASSPRAVWGGNTIYF
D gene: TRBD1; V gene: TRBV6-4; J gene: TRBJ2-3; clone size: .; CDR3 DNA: TGTGCCAGCAGTGAGGGACAGGGGTCAGATACGCAGTATTTT; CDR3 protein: CASSEGQGSDTQYF
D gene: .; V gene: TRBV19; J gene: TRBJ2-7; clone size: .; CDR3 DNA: TGTGCCAGTAAGGCCAACTACGAGCAGTACTTC; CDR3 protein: CASKANYEQYF